These T cell receptor beta chains were read from a single sample in a study of blood T cells in healthy people across ages. From the 5' RACE reads, TCRdb called clonotypes with MiXCR, one entry per CDR3 protein. The sample holds hundreds of thousands of distinct CDR3 sequences, under 30% seen once. Sequenced material: blood. Receptors originate from an elderly woman in good health. CDR3s include the opening cysteine and the closing phenylalanine or tryptophan. D genes are given only for firm matches. Size values are once, few and many counts, or a class for expanded clones, and some rows have none.

>TRBJ2-3|once|-|TRBV20-1
TGCAGTGCTTTATTCGGGGGCACAGATACGCAGTATTTT
CSALFGGTDTQYF
>TRBJ2-1|-|-|TRBV7-2
TGTGCCAGCAGCCCTGCAGCTTATTGGGGAAATGAGCAGTTCTTC
CASSPAAYWGNEQFF
>TRBJ2-3|many|-|TRBV20-1
TGCAGTGCTCGAGCCTTTTCGGGGAGCACAGATACGCAGTATTTT
CSARAFSGSTDTQYF
>TRBJ1-1|few|-|TRBV4-2
TGTGCCAGCAGCCAAGATGGCAGTAGAGACGCTGAAGCTTTCTTT
CASSQDGSRDAEAFF
>TRBJ2-2|-|TRBD2|TRBV7-2
TGTGCCAGCAGCCGAAGCGGGGGGGCGGGCACCGGGGAGCTGTTTTTT
CASSRSGGAGTGELFF
>TRBJ2-6|-|-|TRBV3-1
TGTGCCAGCAACCGGCACGCAGGCTCTGGGGCCAACGTCCTGACTTTC
CASNRHAGSGANVLTF
>TRBJ2-1|-|-|TRBV7-6
TGTGCCAGCCAAGGGAGCTACAATGAGCAGTTCTTC
CASQGSYNEQFF
>TRBJ1-6|few|-|TRBV5-1
TGCGCCAGCAGCTATGGACCGCCGAGCTCCTATAATTCACCCCTCCACTTT
CASSYGPPSSYNSPLHF
>TRBJ2-1|many|TRBD1|TRBV5-1
TGCGCCAGCAGCCTGACAGGGTTATCCTACAATGAGCAGTTCTTC
CASSLTGLSYNEQFF
>TRBJ1-2|many|-|TRBV20-1
TGCAGTGAACCTCCGCCTCGAGGGCAGGGAGAAAGCTATGGCTACACCTTC
CSEPPPRGQGESYGYTF
>TRBJ1-5|few|-|TRBV6-5
TGTGCCAGCAAACGGGAGCTTGGCAATCAGCCCCAGCATTTT
CASKRELGNQPQHF
>TRBJ2-1|once|-|TRBV15
TGTGCCACCGCCCTGACGGGGGAAAACTACAATGAGCAGTTCTTC
CATALTGENYNEQFF
>TRBJ1-5|-|-|TRBV2
TGTGCCAGCAGTGCGGACAGCTTCAATCAGCCCCAGCATTTT
CASSADSFNQPQHF
>TRBJ2-5|many|TRBD1|TRBV27
TGTGCCAGCAGTCGGACAGGGGGACCTACTGAGACCCAGTACTTC
CASSRTGGPTETQYF
>TRBJ2-7|many|TRBD2|TRBV5-1
TGCGCCAGCAGCGACCCTAGCGGACCTTACGAGCAGTACTTC
CASSDPSGPYEQYF
>TRBJ2-7|-|TRBD1|TRBV7-9
TGTGCCAGCAGCTTGACCTTGACAGGGGTTGACGAGCAGTACTTC
CASSLTLTGVDEQYF
>TRBJ2-3|many|-|TRBV28
TGTGCCAGCTGCCCCTGGGTGTCAGACAGCACAGATACGCAGTATTTT
CASCPWVSDSTDTQYF
>TRBJ2-1|-|-|TRBV30
TGTGCCTGGAGTCCCAGGACGGCGGTAGGAAATGGGCAGTTCTTC
CAWSPRTAVGNGQFF
>TRBJ2-1|many|-|TRBV27
TGTGCCAGCAGCTCCCCCGGGGGCGAGCAGTTCTTC
CASSSPGGEQFF
>TRBJ1-3|few|-|TRBV9
TGTGCCAGCAGCGTAGTCGGGGACTCTGGAAACACCATATATTTT
CASSVVGDSGNTIYF
>TRBJ1-1|-|-|TRBV4-3
TGCGCCGGCAGCCAAGATTTTTCGTTGGACACTGAAGCTTTCTTT
CAGSQDFSLDTEAFF
>TRBJ2-3|-|TRBD1|TRBV7-9
TGTGCCAGCAGCTACCCGGGGACAGGGGCCTTTGGTGAGCAGTACTTT
CASSYPGTGAFGEQYF
>TRBJ2-2|few|-|TRBV27
TGTGCCAGCAGTTTAGCGGCGGTGAACACCGGGGAGCTGTTTTTT
CASSLAAVNTGELFF
>TRBJ2-1|many|TRBD2|TRBV7-2
TGTGCCAGCAGCTTAGTAGCGGGGGGGTCTTCCTACAATGAGCAGTTCTTC
CASSLVAGGSSYNEQFF
>TRBJ2-7|many|-|TRBV5-6
TGTGCCAGCAGCATGGGACCCTACTACGAGCAGTACTTC
CASSMGPYYEQYF
>TRBJ1-1|-|-|TRBV29-1
TGCAGCGCAAACGTCGCTAACACTGAAGCTTTCTTT
CSANVANTEAFF
>TRBJ2-7|many|-|TRBV21-1
TGTGCCAGCAGCAAAGCATCCCGGGTAGGCGGGGGCTACGAGCAGTACTTC
CASSKASRVGGGYEQYF
>TRBJ2-7|-|TRBD1|TRBV7-3
TGTGCCAGCAGCTTAGGACAGGGATCGGGCGAGCAGTACTTC
CASSLGQGSGEQYF
>TRBJ2-7|-|TRBD1|TRBV10-3
TGTGCCATCAGTGACGGACAGGCTGGCTACGAGCAGTACTTC
CAISDGQAGYEQYF
>TRBJ2-6|many|-|TRBV5-1
TGCGCCAGCAGCCCCGGGACATTGTTGTCTGGGGCCAACGTCCTGACTTTC
CASSPGTLLSGANVLTF
>TRBJ2-5|few|-|TRBV30
TGTGCCTGGAGTGTGTGGGCAGCTAAAGTCCAAGAGACCCAGTACTTC
CAWSVWAAKVQETQYF
>TRBJ2-3|many|-|TRBV12-3/TRBV12-4
TGTGCCAGCAGTTTCGGGATTACTAGCACAGATACGCAGTATTTT
CASSFGITSTDTQYF
>TRBJ1-4|many|-|TRBV20-1
TGCAGTGCTGGAGGGTATGAAAAACTGTTTTTT
CSAGGYEKLFF
>TRBJ2-1|many|-|TRBV20-1
TGCAGTGCCCTAGGGGCCTCATACAATGAGCAGTTCTTC
CSALGASYNEQFF
>TRBJ2-1|many|TRBD1|TRBV2
TGTGCCAGCAGTCCGGACAGGTACAATGAGCAGTTCTTC
CASSPDRYNEQFF
>TRBJ2-1|-|-|TRBV10-3
TGTGCCATCACGCGGTGGCCAGGGATTAATCTCAGCTCCTACAATGAGCAGTTCTTC
CAITRWPGINLSSYNEQFF
>TRBJ2-3|-|TRBD2|TRBV2
TGTGCCAGCACCCCCACTACTAGCGGCAACACAGATACGCAGTATTTT
CASTPTTSGNTDTQYF
>TRBJ2-3|-|TRBD2|TRBV6-5
TGTGCCAGCAGTTACTCGATAGGGCTAGCGGGGGCCTTCACAGATACGCAGTATTTT
CASSYSIGLAGAFTDTQYF
>TRBJ2-3|-|TRBD2|TRBV20-1
TGCAGTGCTAGGTTGCGGGGGTCTAGCACAGATACGCAGTATTTT
CSARLRGSSTDTQYF
>TRBJ1-1|many|-|TRBV5-1
TGCGCCAGCAGCTGGGGACGCGGCAGACTGATGAACACTGAAGCTTTCTTT
CASSWGRGRLMNTEAFF
>TRBJ2-1|many|TRBD2|TRBV5-1
TGCGCCAGCAGCTGGGGGGCGGGGGGCCAGGATGAGCAGTTCTTC
CASSWGAGGQDEQFF
>TRBJ1-1|-|-|TRBV30
TGTGCCTGGAGTGTGGTCAGGCCGGGGACTGAAGCTTTCTTT
CAWSVVRPGTEAFF
>TRBJ1-1|-|TRBD1|TRBV27
TGTGCCAGCAGTTCGCGACAGGGTTGGACTGAAGCTTTCTTT
CASSSRQGWTEAFF
>TRBJ1-4|many|TRBD1|TRBV2
TGTGCCGGACACAGGGGGCAAGGTGAAAAACTGTTTTTT
CAGHRGQGEKLFF
>TRBJ1-5|-|-|TRBV3-1
TGTGCCAGCAGCCCCGATAAGGCCGGTCAGCCCCAGCATTTT
CASSPDKAGQPQHF
>TRBJ2-7|-|-|TRBV7-3
TGTGCCAGCAGCTTAGGTTCTGAGTTGGGGGAGCAGTACTTC
CASSLGSELGEQYF
>TRBJ2-3|-|TRBD2|TRBV6-2/TRBV6-3
TGTGCCAGCATTCAGGCAGGGAGGGCAGATACGCAGTATTTT
CASIQAGRADTQYF
>TRBJ2-3|-|TRBD2|TRBV12-3/TRBV12-4
TGTGCCAGCAGTTTAAGGACTAGCGGGAGTTGGGATACGCAGTATTTT
CASSLRTSGSWDTQYF
>TRBJ1-1|few|-|TRBV18
TGTGCCAGCTCACCAGGGGGGCTCACTGAAGCTTTCTTT
CASSPGGLTEAFF
>TRBJ1-1|few|-|TRBV4-1
TGCGCCAGCAGCCAAGTTCAGGGACTGGGAAACACTGAAGCTTTCTTT
CASSQVQGLGNTEAFF
>TRBJ1-2|many|-|TRBV12-3/TRBV12-4
TGTGCCAGCATATTACAGGGACCTTATGGCTACACCTTC
CASILQGPYGYTF
>TRBJ1-1|-|-|TRBV4-2
TGTGCCAGCAGTCAGGTAGCGGGGGGCGGTGGAAATGAGCAGTTCTTT
CASSQVAGGGGNEQFF
>TRBJ1-2|-|TRBD1|TRBV20-1
TGCAGTGCTAGAGATGCGGACAGGGGCAATGGCTACACCTTC
CSARDADRGNGYTF
>TRBJ2-7|many|TRBD1|TRBV27
TGTGCCAGCAGTTCCGGACAGGGAAACTCCTACGAGCAGTACTTC
CASSSGQGNSYEQYF
>TRBJ1-6|-|-|TRBV2
TGTGCCAGCAGTGAAATATTACAGGGCGATTCACCCCTCCACTTT
CASSEILQGDSPLHF